Below, 24 T cell receptor beta chains from the same sample are listed, as sequenced in a study of T cell clusters in autoimmune cytopenias. TRB rearrangements were amplified by touch-down multiplex PCR with mixed TRB-A/B primers. TCRdb re-called the multiplex PCR reads and catalogs CDR3 proteins one per entry, DNA excluded. The sample includes around 15,000 distinct CDR3 sequences. Each sample's input was 200 to 300 ng genomic DNA, some 40,000 genome equivalents. These data also formed part of another study, on T cell repertoires in aging, cancer and after chemotherapy.

Sequencing was carried out using peripheral blood. These receptor sequences come from a human donor in good health.

This chain connects TRBV19 to TRBJ2-6; no DNA is available, so the TRBD1 call from TCRdb remains unchecked. The CDR3 spans 18 residues. Germline V gene lookup returns CDR1 LNHDA and CDR2 SQIVND (reference sequence). The CDR3 loop reads CASTLWTGALSGANVLTF.

In terms of frequency, this clonotype is medium-sized. The V and J genes are TRBV19 and TRBJ2-2; TCRdb's assignment of TRBD2 cannot be checked, as there is no DNA. The germline gives CDR1 LNHDA, CDR2 SQIVND (reference sequence). There are 15 residues in the CDR3. CDR3 sequence: CASSILAGSTGELFF.

The genes are TRBV27 and TRBJ2-7; TCRdb designates TRBD1, a call that cannot be tested without DNA. The V gene's germline CDR1 is MNHEY and CDR2 SMNVEV (reference sequence). The CDR3 length is 13 residues. CDR3 sequence: CASSPVSPYEQYF.

The chain uses TRBV27 and TRBJ2-7; the D gene TCRdb calls, TRBD1, cannot be checked with no DNA. CDR3 length: 15 amino acids. Germline CDR1 MNHEY, CDR2 SMNVEV (reference sequence). CDR3 sequence: CASSPGGQGFHEQYF.

The CDR3 here is CATSDSGQGRREQYF. The V gene is TRBV24-1, the J gene TRBJ2-7; the D call of TRBD1 rests on TCRdb alone, since no DNA is present to check it. CDR1 is KGHDR, CDR2 SFDVKD, per germline. CDR3 length: 15 residues.

The rearrangement links TRBV27 to TRBJ2-3; TCRdb's assignment of TRBD1 cannot be checked, as there is no DNA. CDR3 length: 16 residues. The germline V gene has CDR1 MNHEY and CDR2 SMNVEV (reference sequence). CDR3 region: CASRPILASSTDTQYF.

This clonotype is identified as medium-sized (0.01 to 0.1%) from frequency. J is TRBJ2-3 and V is TRBV19; TCRdb's assignment of TRBD1 cannot be checked, as there is no DNA. The CDR3 extends over 15 amino acids. The germline CDR1 and CDR2 sequences are LNHDA and SQIVND (reference sequence). The CDR3 is CASSWQGKTTDTQYF.

This chain joins TRBV12-3 or TRBV12-4 and TRBJ1-5. There are 17 residues in the CDR3. The CDR3 reads CASRGGGGVLSNQPQHF.

The genes are TRBV6-2 or TRBV6-3 and TRBJ2-1; checking the TCRdb D call of TRBD1 is not possible without DNA. CDR1 and CDR2 (germline): MNHEY, SVGEGT. This CDR3 is built from 14 residues. CDR3 amino acids: CASSSEVGANEQFF.

This clonotype ranks as medium-sized in terms of frequency. This chain links TRBV6-1 with TRBJ2-7; TCRdb picks TRBD2, but there is no DNA to check that call. The CDR3 extends over 16 amino acids. The V gene's germline CDR1 is MNHNS and CDR2 SASEGT. The CDR3 here is CASSVAAGGPRDEQYF.

Measured by frequency, this clonotype is medium-sized. V usage is TRBV29-1 and J usage is TRBJ2-1; the TCRdb call, TRBD2, lacks DNA for checking. Per the germline V gene, CDR1 is SQVTM and CDR2 is ANQGSEA. The CDR3 spans 14 residues. The CDR3 loop reads CSVEGGLGFNEQFF.

J is TRBJ1-6 and V is TRBV19. From germline, CDR1 is LNHDA and CDR2 SQIVND (reference sequence). The length of the CDR3 is 14 residues. CDR3 in amino acids: CASRVPGRLSPLHF.

CDR3 region: CASSPREGFEQYF. The chain uses TRBV5-4 and TRBJ2-7; TCRdb names TRBD2, which stays unverified in the absence of DNA. The CDR3 runs to 13 residues. The germline CDR1 and CDR2 sequences are SGHNT and YYREEE (reference sequence).

This chain connects TRBV6-6 to TRBJ2-1; the D call from TCRdb, TRBD1, cannot be confirmed without DNA. Germline CDR1 reads MNHNY; CDR2 reads SVGAGI (reference sequence). The CDR3 covers 16 residues. CDR3 residues: CASSYGGQGKQNEQFF.

The chain uses TRBV5-6 and TRBJ2-2; lacking DNA, the TRBD1 call made by TCRdb goes unchecked. The germline V gene has CDR1 SGHDT and CDR2 YYEEEE. CDR3 size: 15 residues. This CDR3 reads CASSLLGGDTGELFF.

CDR3: CASSSSAGWLEQFF. The chain is built from TRBV5-6 and TRBJ2-1; TCRdb indicates TRBD2, and absent DNA this call remains unverified. This CDR3 has 14 residues. Germline V gene data show CDR1 as SGHDT and CDR2 as YYEEEE. The full variable domain, in which reference TRBV5-6 and TRBJ2-1 provide the parts outside the CDR3, is DAGVTQSPTHLIKTRGQQVTLRCSPKSGHDTVSWYQQALGQGPQFIFQYYEEEERQRGNFPDRFSGHQFPNYSSELNVNALLLGDSALYLCASSSSAGWLEQFFGPGTRLTVL.

The chain carries TRBV27 and TRBJ2-5; TCRdb's D call of TRBD2 is untestable without DNA. This CDR3 region has 13 residues. CDR1 is MNHEY, CDR2 SMNVEV, per germline (reference sequence). The CDR3 is CASSFTGPETQYF.

The chain couples TRBV19 to TRBJ1-2; TCRdb lists TRBD1, though no DNA is available to test this call. CDR3 size: 11 residues. The germline V gene has CDR1 LNHDA and CDR2 SQIVND (reference sequence). This chain's CDR3 is CASGDGYGYTF.

By frequency, this clonotype is medium-sized (0.01 to 0.1%). This chain connects TRBV29-1 to TRBJ2-1; TCRdb gives TRBD1 as the D gene, but with no DNA this cannot be confirmed. CDR3 length: 15 residues. Germline V gene sequence: CDR1 SQVTM, CDR2 ANQGSEA. The CDR3 loop reads CSVEGGAGTYNEQFF.

The CDR3: CAIEEGSSYNEQFF. This chain uses TRBV6-1 with TRBJ2-1; without DNA, the TCRdb call of TRBD2 cannot be checked. CDR3 length: 14 residues. In germline, CDR1 is MNHNS, CDR2 SASEGT.

The chain employs TRBV30 and TRBJ1-6; with no DNA, the TCRdb D assignment of TRBD1 cannot be verified. Germline V gene sequence: CDR1 GTSNPN, CDR2 SVGIG (reference sequence). This CDR3 comprises 13 residues. CDR3 in amino acids: CACHQGGYSPLHF.

The chain joins TRBV20-1 to TRBJ1-5. This CDR3 comprises 11 residues. Looked up from germline, CDR1 is DFQATT and CDR2 is SNEGSKA (reference sequence). CDR3: CSASPTQPQHF.

Measured by frequency, this clonotype is medium-sized (0.01 to 0.1%). This sequence joins TRBV11-1 and TRBJ1-1; the TCRdb call, TRBD1, lacks DNA for checking. CDR3 length equals 15 residues. In germline, CDR1 is SGHAT, CDR2 FQDESV (reference sequence). This CDR3 is CASSPRGWTNTEAFF.

The CDR3 sequence is CASTIGQGPNTEAFF. The V call is TRBV19, the J call TRBJ1-1; the D call from TCRdb, TRBD1, cannot be confirmed without DNA. Per germline, CDR1 LNHDA and CDR2 SQIVND (reference sequence). The CDR3 loop spans 15 amino acids.